Listed here are 16 T cell receptor beta chains from one sample, sequenced in a study of Tregs in tolerant kidney transplant recipients. Assay used: immunoSEQ multiplex PCR; TCRdb lists only in-frame clones, some missing. Its clone listing holds under 35,000 clones. Material: CD8+ T cells from blood, obtained before the transplant. The receptors were sampled from a human donor who received a combined kidney and bone marrow transplant.

A note on this clone: The CDR3 goes on 3 residues after the read ends, and that part is filled in from the germline J gene. The chain couples TRBV13 to TRBJ2-5; weak D call: TRBD2 (6 bases). Germline loops: CDR1 PRHDT, CDR2 FYEKMQ (reference sequence). Between the trimmed V and J ends, which lost 4 bases and 4 bases, there was a span of 7 bases. The CDR3 length is 12 residues. The CDR3 bases that were read are TGTGCCAGCAGCTGGGACTTAGAGACC. Translation gives CASSWDLET. The full CDR3 protein reads CASSWDLETQYF.

As to this clone: The read falls 3 residues short of the CDR3 end, and the missing part is taken from the germline J gene. The chain has TRBV2 and TRBJ2-7; D possibly corresponds to TRBD2 (6 bases). The germline gives CDR1 SNHLY, CDR2 FYNNEI. V lost 5 bases, J lost 2 bases, and 16 bases lay in between. There are 15 residues in the CDR3. The CDR3 DNA, read in part, is TGTGCCAGCAGTTCAGAGACTAGTGTTACCTACGAG. It translates to CASSSETSVTYE. The entire CDR3 reads CASSSETSVTYEQYF.

Concerning this clone: The read comes to an end 3 residues before the CDR3 does, leaving the germline J gene to fill in the end. The chain links TRBV7-9 to TRBJ1-2; possibly TRBD1 for D (6 bases). The CDR3 covers 14 residues. Germline-derived CDR1 and CDR2 are SEHNR and FQNEAQ (reference sequence). V shed 2 bases and J shed 3 bases, with 10 bases lying between them. CDR3: CASSLSDRHYGYTF. Incomplete CDR3 DNA: TGTGCCAGCAGCTTATCCGACAGGCACTATGGC.

To note about this clone: The sequence runs out 3 residues before the end of the CDR3; the remainder is reconstructed from the germline J gene. The chain carries TRBV7-9 and TRBJ2-1; 11 nucleotides line up with TRBD2. CDR3 size: 15 residues. CDR1 is SEHNR and CDR2 is FQNEAQ in the germline V gene (reference sequence). Unmatched junction bases numbered 11, after V lost 8 bases and J lost 8 bases. The sequenced CDR3 bases are TGTGCCAGCTGGTATGTAGCGGGAGGGCCGGATGAG. The encoded protein is CASWYVAGGPDE. The full-length CDR3 reads as CASWYVAGGPDEQFF.

Regarding this clone: The read gets to within 3 residues of the CDR3 end, and the germline J gene fills in the rest. This chain links TRBV7-9 with TRBJ2-5, with TRBD1 matching over 7 bases. CDR1 and CDR2 from the germline V gene are SEHNR and FQNEAQ (reference sequence). The trim removed 7 bases at V and 2 bases at J, leaving 4 bases unmatched. There are 13 residues in the CDR3. The CDR3 reads CASKKQGQETQYF. The sequenced part of the CDR3 DNA is TGTGCCAGCAAGAAACAGGGGCAAGAGACC.

A remark on this clone: The read halts 3 residues ahead of the CDR3 end, with the missing end drawn from the germline J gene. The chain employs TRBV20-1 and TRBJ2-1, with TRBD2 matching over 14 bases. V was pared by 6 bases and J by 0 bases, with 10 bases of the junction left unmatched. Germline V gives CDR1 DFQATT, CDR2 SNEGSKA (reference sequence). The CDR3 runs to 18 residues. CDR3 region: CSAKTGTSGRFSYNEQFF. CDR3 DNA (partial): TGCAGTGCCAAAACCGGGACTAGCGGGAGATTCTCCTACAATGAG.

About this clone itself: The DNA ends 3 residues before the CDR3 does, and the rest of the CDR3 is filled in from the germline J gene. The J gene is TRBJ1-6, the V gene TRBV9; possibly TRBD1 for D (5 bases). The CDR3 runs 15 residues. V lost 4 bases, J lost 7 bases, and 15 bases lay in between. Per the germline V gene, CDR1 is SGDLS and CDR2 is YYNGEE. CDR3 loop: CASSLSRQGNSPLHF. The CDR3 DNA, read in part, is TGTGCCAGCAGCCTGAGTAGGCAGGGAAATTCACCC.

The part of the CDR3 DNA that was read is TGTGCCAGCAGAACATGGGGACAGAGCACTGAA. Translation gives CASRTWGQSTE. The full CDR3 protein is CASRTWGQSTEAFF. This chain uses TRBV7-8 with TRBJ1-1; TRBD1 matches at 7 bases. The sequence runs out 3 residues before the end of the CDR3; the remainder is reconstructed from the germline J gene. V lost 6 bases to trimming and J lost 4 bases; unmatched junction nucleotides: 8. CDR3 length: 14 residues. Germline V gene lookup returns CDR1 SGHVS and CDR2 FQNEAQ.

Comments on this clone: The CDR3 is cut off 3 residues early in the read; its end comes from the germline J gene. The chain combines TRBV5-6 with TRBJ1-2, with unresolved D. From germline, CDR1 is SGHDT and CDR2 YYEEEE. V dropped 2 bases and J dropped 6 bases, with 11 bases sitting between them. There are 13 residues in the CDR3. The sequenced CDR3 bases are TGTGCCAGCAGCTTTGATGTAGCAAATGGC. It codes for CASSFDVANG. The complete CDR3 sequence is CASSFDVANGYTF. The full variable domain, completed using reference TRBV5-6 and TRBJ1-2, is DAGVTQSPTHLIKTRGQQVTLRCSPKSGHDTVSWYQQALGQGPQFIFQYYEEEERQRGNFPDRFSGHQFPNYSSELNVNALLLGDSALYLCASSFDVANGYTFGSGTRLTVV.

A remark on this clone: The CDR3 goes on 3 residues after the read ends, and that part is filled in from the germline J gene. This sequence joins TRBV4-2 and TRBJ1-1; D call uncertain. Deletions cut 5 bases from V and 0 bases from J, with 7 bases between. Germline CDR1 reads LGHNA; CDR2 reads YNFKEQ. This CDR3 comprises 13 residues. This CDR3 is CASSWALNTEAFF. The CDR3 bases that were read are TGTGCCAGCAGCTGGGCCCTGAACACTGAA.

A word on this clone: Coverage ceases 3 residues before the CDR3 finishes, and the germline J gene fills in the end. The rearrangement links TRBV20-1 to TRBJ2-7, with D perhaps matching TRBD2 (7 bases). This CDR3 is 15 amino acids long. Trimming took 0 bases from V and 0 from J, leaving 12 bases between them. Germline assignment: CDR1 DFQATT and CDR2 SNEGSKA (reference sequence). The sequenced part of the CDR3 DNA is TGCAGTGCTAGAGATGAGGGGGGGAGCTCCTACGAG. This codes for CSARDEGGSSYE. The whole CDR3 is CSARDEGGSSYEQYF.

Concerning this clone itself: Read sequence stops 3 residues before the CDR3 end, and the germline J gene provides the missing end. The chain has TRBV19 and TRBJ2-2; tentatively, D is TRBD1 (5 bases). The CDR3 contains 16 residues. Germline-derived CDR1 and CDR2 are LNHDA and SQIVND (reference sequence). Trimming cost V 3 bases and J 0 bases, with 11 bases left between them. The sequenced part of the CDR3 DNA is TGTGCCAGTAGTATCCGCAGGACATCGAACACCGGGGAG. This codes for CASSIRRTSNTGE. The whole CDR3 region reads CASSIRRTSNTGELFF.

Turning to this clone: The CDR3 extends 3 residues past the end of the read, so its final part is completed from the germline J gene. The genes are TRBV28 and TRBJ2-7; D might be TRBD1 or TRBD2, each matching 5 bases. V was trimmed by 2 bases and J by 1 base, leaving 9 bases between them. Looked up from germline, CDR1 is MDHEN and CDR2 is SYDVKM. CDR3 length: 14 amino acids. The CDR3 loop is CASSLPGSSYEQYF. CDR3 bases read: TGTGCCAGCAGTTTACCAGGGAGTTCCTACGAG.

Concerning this clone itself: The CDR3 is cut off 3 residues early in the read; its end comes from the germline J gene. This rearrangement joins TRBV20-1 to TRBJ2-7; 8 bases match TRBD2. There are 15 residues in the CDR3. Germline CDR1 and CDR2: DFQATT and SNEGSKA (reference sequence). Germline trimming cut 1 base from V and 5 bases from J; bases unmatched to any gene: 10. The chain's CDR3 is CSARGLSGSSHEQYF. CDR3 bases read: TGCAGTGCTAGAGGCCTAAGCGGGAGTTCCCACGAG.

As for this clone: Read sequence stops 3 residues before the CDR3 end, and the germline J gene provides the missing end. The J gene is TRBJ1-2, the V gene TRBV6-2 or TRBV6-3; the D is unclear. CDR1 and CDR2 from the germline V gene are MNHEY and SVGEGT. The CDR3 has 12 residues. The CDR3 is CASSPTLWGYTF. CDR3 DNA, as far as it was read: TGTGCCAGCAGCCCTACTCTTTGGGGC.

About this clone itself: The read ends 3 residues shy of where the CDR3 ends; the end is completed using the germline J gene. V usage is TRBV29-1 and J usage is TRBJ1-2, with D perhaps TRBD1 (5 bases). The ends were cut back, 0 bases at V and 3 bases at J, with 5 bases in the middle. The CDR3 consists of 12 residues. The germline V gene encodes CDR1 SQVTM and CDR2 ANQGSEA. The sequenced part of the CDR3 DNA is TGCAGCGTTGAAGACAGGGACTATGGC. Its translation is CSVEDRDYG. The whole CDR3 protein is CSVEDRDYGYTF.